These T cell receptor beta chains were read from a single sample in a study of blood T cell repertoires in COVID-19. The method was immunoSEQ multiplex PCR; TCRdb's version includes in-frame clones alone and lacks a portion of them. The sample yields about 86,000 clones, 80% to 85% seen once. The sample taken for sequencing was peripheral blood. The receptors come from a woman older than 75 with active or convalescent COVID-19. The CDR3 runs from the conserved cysteine through the conserved F or W. The order of the fields is V gene, D gene, clone size, J gene, CDR3 DNA, CDR3 protein. A D gene is named only where the DNA matches it firmly. Size is stated for part of the rows, as once, few or many counts, or as a class when the clone is expanded.

V gene: TRBV3-1/TRBV3-2
D gene: TRBD1
clone size: -
J gene: TRBJ2-2
CDR3 DNA: TGTGCCAGCAGCCCGGACGGGACAGGGGGCCGGGGCACCGGGGAGCTGTTTTTT
CDR3 protein: CASSPDGTGGRGTGELFF

V gene: TRBV6-1
D gene: -
clone size: -
J gene: TRBJ1-4
CDR3 DNA: TGTGCCAGCAGTGAACACAGGGCGACTAATGAAAAACTGTTTTTT
CDR3 protein: CASSEHRATNEKLFF

V gene: TRBV5-1
D gene: -
clone size: -
J gene: TRBJ1-2
CDR3 DNA: TGCGCCAGCAGCTTAAGAGCGGGGGCCGGGGTCTATGGCTACACCTTC
CDR3 protein: CASSLRAGAGVYGYTF

V gene: TRBV5-1
D gene: -
clone size: once
J gene: TRBJ1-2
CDR3 DNA: TGCGCCAGCAGCTTGGACGGACAGTTTAACTATGGCTACACCTTC
CDR3 protein: CASSLDGQFNYGYTF

V gene: TRBV19
D gene: TRBD2
clone size: -
J gene: TRBJ2-3
CDR3 DNA: TGTGCCAGTAGTATCCAGGGTAGCGGGGGCGCAGATACGCAGTATTTT
CDR3 protein: CASSIQGSGGADTQYF

V gene: TRBV6-2/TRBV6-3
D gene: -
clone size: many
J gene: TRBJ2-3
CDR3 DNA: TGTGCCAGCAGTTACATCGGGCGGACTAGCACAGATACGCAGTATTTT
CDR3 protein: CASSYIGRTSTDTQYF

V gene: TRBV4-3
D gene: TRBD1
clone size: -
J gene: TRBJ1-5
CDR3 DNA: TGCGCCAGCAGCCAAGGAGACAGGGGAAGTCAGCCCCAGCATTTT
CDR3 protein: CASSQGDRGSQPQHF

V gene: TRBV5-6
D gene: -
clone size: -
J gene: TRBJ1-5
CDR3 DNA: TGTGCCAGCAGCTTGGCCCCGGGGTTTAATCAGCCCCAGCATTTT
CDR3 protein: CASSLAPGFNQPQHF

V gene: TRBV15
D gene: -
clone size: once
J gene: TRBJ2-7
CDR3 DNA: TGTGCCACCAGCAGAGAGGAAGGAGCTCTCTACGAGCAGTACTTC
CDR3 protein: CATSREEGALYEQYF

V gene: TRBV28
D gene: -
clone size: -
J gene: TRBJ2-7
CDR3 DNA: TGTGCCAGCAGCCCCCCGGGGATTTCCTACGAGCAGTACTTC
CDR3 protein: CASSPPGISYEQYF

V gene: TRBV13
D gene: -
clone size: -
J gene: TRBJ1-1
CDR3 DNA: TGTGCCAGCAGCTTAGGGTCGGCAGGGATGAACACTGAAGCTTTCTTT
CDR3 protein: CASSLGSAGMNTEAFF

V gene: TRBV7-3
D gene: TRBD2
clone size: few
J gene: TRBJ2-1
CDR3 DNA: TGTGCCAGCAGCTCTCAACTAGCGGATGAGCAGTTCTTC
CDR3 protein: CASSSQLADEQFF

V gene: TRBV19
D gene: -
clone size: once
J gene: TRBJ1-1
CDR3 DNA: TGTGCCAGTAGTATGCGGGGGGCGAGGGATGAAGCTTTCTTT
CDR3 protein: CASSMRGARDEAFF

V gene: TRBV3-1/TRBV3-2
D gene: TRBD2
clone size: -
J gene: TRBJ2-3
CDR3 DNA: TGTGCCAGCAGCCAAGTCGGTGGGGGGGTACTGGGCACAGATACGCAGTATTTT
CDR3 protein: CASSQVGGGVLGTDTQYF

V gene: TRBV5-6
D gene: TRBD1
clone size: -
J gene: TRBJ1-4
CDR3 DNA: TGTGCCAGCAGCTACCCGGGACAGGGTGATGAAAAACTGTTTTTT
CDR3 protein: CASSYPGQGDEKLFF

V gene: TRBV28
D gene: -
clone size: -
J gene: TRBJ2-1
CDR3 DNA: TGTGCCAGCACGGGGGGCGAGTCCTACAATGAGCAGTTCTTC
CDR3 protein: CASTGGESYNEQFF

V gene: TRBV28
D gene: TRBD2
clone size: -
J gene: TRBJ2-5
CDR3 DNA: TGTGCCAGCAGTTTATCGGGGGGTAGGGTAGTGGAGACCCAGTACTTC
CDR3 protein: CASSLSGGRVVETQYF

V gene: TRBV5-1
D gene: TRBD1
clone size: -
J gene: TRBJ2-2
CDR3 DNA: TGCGCCAGCAGCTTGGGGGACAGGGTACGGACCGGGGAGCTGTTTTTT
CDR3 protein: CASSLGDRVRTGELFF

V gene: TRBV18
D gene: -
clone size: -
J gene: TRBJ1-5
CDR3 DNA: TGTGCCAGCTCACAATCAGGGAAGGGTCAGCCCCAGCATTTT
CDR3 protein: CASSQSGKGQPQHF

V gene: TRBV9
D gene: -
clone size: once
J gene: TRBJ2-5
CDR3 DNA: TGTGCCAGCAGCGAGACAGGAGATGGGACCCAGTACTTC
CDR3 protein: CASSETGDGTQYF

V gene: TRBV6-1
D gene: TRBD2
clone size: -
J gene: TRBJ2-5
CDR3 DNA: TGTGCCAGCAGTGAAAGAGGATATAGCGGGAGGGCCAAACAAGAGACCCAGTACTTC
CDR3 protein: CASSERGYSGRAKQETQYF

V gene: TRBV5-4
D gene: -
clone size: -
J gene: TRBJ2-3
CDR3 DNA: TGTGCCAGCAGCTTGGCCCCAGGCAGCACAGATACGCAGTATTTT
CDR3 protein: CASSLAPGSTDTQYF

V gene: TRBV28
D gene: -
clone size: -
J gene: TRBJ1-4
CDR3 DNA: TGTGCCTATAGGGAGTCGGTAAATGAAAAACTGTTTTTT
CDR3 protein: CAYRESVNEKLFF

V gene: TRBV5-8
D gene: TRBD1
clone size: -
J gene: TRBJ1-2
CDR3 DNA: TGTGCCAGCAGCTTCGGACAGGGGGCTCTGTGGGGCTACACCTTC
CDR3 protein: CASSFGQGALWGYTF

V gene: TRBV7-3
D gene: -
clone size: -
J gene: TRBJ2-3
CDR3 DNA: TGTGCCAGCAGCTTAACAGGAAGTGCGGGACCGACCACAGATACGCAGTATTTT
CDR3 protein: CASSLTGSAGPTTDTQYF

V gene: TRBV5-1
D gene: TRBD2
clone size: -
J gene: TRBJ2-2
CDR3 DNA: TGCGCCAGCAGCTTGACGGGACTAGCGGCGAACACCGGGGAGCTGTTTTTT
CDR3 protein: CASSLTGLAANTGELFF

V gene: TRBV9
D gene: TRBD2
clone size: -
J gene: TRBJ2-1
CDR3 DNA: TGTGCCAGCAGCGTAGCCGGGGGGGCGGGTTACAATGAGCAGTTCTTC
CDR3 protein: CASSVAGGAGYNEQFF

V gene: TRBV7-2
D gene: -
clone size: -
J gene: TRBJ1-2
CDR3 DNA: TGTGCCAGTAAGAAACTTTACAGCGGTGGCTACACCTTC
CDR3 protein: CASKKLYSGGYTF

V gene: TRBV7-2
D gene: -
clone size: -
J gene: TRBJ2-5
CDR3 DNA: TGTGCCAGCAGCTTAGCCCGAGGGCAAGAGACCCAGTACTTC
CDR3 protein: CASSLARGQETQYF

V gene: TRBV19
D gene: -
clone size: -
J gene: TRBJ1-2
CDR3 DNA: TGTGCCAGTACCATGGGACTCAATGGCTACACCTTC
CDR3 protein: CASTMGLNGYTF

V gene: TRBV24-1
D gene: TRBD2
clone size: -
J gene: TRBJ2-1
CDR3 DNA: TGTGCCACCAGTGATCGGACTAGGGGTTACAATGAGCAGTTCTTC
CDR3 protein: CATSDRTRGYNEQFF

V gene: TRBV6-6
D gene: -
clone size: once
J gene: TRBJ1-2
CDR3 DNA: TGTGCCAGCAGTCAAACAGGGACCGACTATGGCTACACCTTC
CDR3 protein: CASSQTGTDYGYTF

V gene: TRBV10-3
D gene: TRBD1
clone size: once
J gene: TRBJ1-6
CDR3 DNA: TGTGCCATCAGTGAGTCCACGGGACAGGAGCACAATTCACCCCTCCACTTT
CDR3 protein: CAISESTGQEHNSPLHF

V gene: TRBV5-6
D gene: -
clone size: -
J gene: TRBJ2-1
CDR3 DNA: TGTGCCAGCAGCTTGAGGGGCGCAGGGATCAATGAGCAGTTCTTC
CDR3 protein: CASSLRGAGINEQFF

V gene: TRBV19
D gene: TRBD1
clone size: -
J gene: TRBJ2-2
CDR3 DNA: TGTGCCACATCCTTTGGGACAGAGACCGGGGAGCTGTTTTTT
CDR3 protein: CATSFGTETGELFF

V gene: TRBV5-1
D gene: -
clone size: -
J gene: TRBJ1-1
CDR3 DNA: TGCGCCAGCAGCTTCGTCAGGGCCCCAGGCACTGAAGCTTTCTTT
CDR3 protein: CASSFVRAPGTEAFF

V gene: TRBV20-1
D gene: -
clone size: few
J gene: TRBJ2-2
CDR3 DNA: TGCAGTGCTAGAAGGAGAGGGCAGCTGTTTTTT
CDR3 protein: CSARRRGQLFF

V gene: TRBV19
D gene: -
clone size: few
J gene: TRBJ1-5
CDR3 DNA: TGTGCCAGTAGTTCGACAGGTCATCAGCCCCAGCATTTT
CDR3 protein: CASSSTGHQPQHF

V gene: TRBV5-1
D gene: -
clone size: -
J gene: TRBJ2-1
CDR3 DNA: TGCGCCAGCAGCTTGGTGCGGAGCTCCTACAATGAGCAGTTCTTC
CDR3 protein: CASSLVRSSYNEQFF

V gene: TRBV24-1
D gene: TRBD2
clone size: few
J gene: TRBJ2-1
CDR3 DNA: TGTGCCACCAAGGGACTAGCGGGGGCTGAGCAGTTCTTC
CDR3 protein: CATKGLAGAEQFF

V gene: TRBV6-5
D gene: -
clone size: -
J gene: TRBJ2-3
CDR3 DNA: TGTGCCAGCCGACTTACCGGGACAGATACGCAGTATTTT
CDR3 protein: CASRLTGTDTQYF

V gene: TRBV15
D gene: -
clone size: -
J gene: TRBJ2-3
CDR3 DNA: TGTGCCACCAGCAGAGATAAGGTAGCTCCCGGCACAGATACGCAGTATTTT
CDR3 protein: CATSRDKVAPGTDTQYF

V gene: TRBV18
D gene: -
clone size: -
J gene: TRBJ2-7
CDR3 DNA: TGTGCCAGCTCACAGCGTCTTAGGGAGCAGTACTTC
CDR3 protein: CASSQRLREQYF

V gene: TRBV9
D gene: -
clone size: -
J gene: TRBJ1-3
CDR3 DNA: TGTGCCAGCAGCGGATACAGGGCAAGCTCTGGAAACACCATATATTTT
CDR3 protein: CASSGYRASSGNTIYF

V gene: TRBV6-2/TRBV6-3
D gene: TRBD1
clone size: few
J gene: TRBJ2-2
CDR3 DNA: TGTGCCAGCAGCGCCCAGGGGGTCAGTACCGGGGAGCTGTTTTTT
CDR3 protein: CASSAQGVSTGELFF

V gene: TRBV29-1
D gene: TRBD2
clone size: -
J gene: TRBJ2-1
CDR3 DNA: TGCAGCGTTGAAGTTAATAGCGGGAGGGCCCTCTTGAGCTCCTACAATGAGCAGTTCTTC
CDR3 protein: CSVEVNSGRALLSSYNEQFF

V gene: TRBV19
D gene: -
clone size: -
J gene: TRBJ2-7
CDR3 DNA: TGTGCCAGTAGTTTCCGGTCTGACACCCGAAACGAGCAGTACTTC
CDR3 protein: CASSFRSDTRNEQYF

V gene: TRBV6-5
D gene: -
clone size: -
J gene: TRBJ2-2
CDR3 DNA: TGTGCCAGCGAATTTAGCCGTGGAGGGGAGCTGTTTTTT
CDR3 protein: CASEFSRGGELFF

V gene: TRBV7-9
D gene: -
clone size: -
J gene: TRBJ2-2
CDR3 DNA: TGTGCCAGCATCTATCCAGCGTATGGCACCGGGGAGCTGTTTTTT
CDR3 protein: CASIYPAYGTGELFF

V gene: TRBV10-2
D gene: -
clone size: -
J gene: TRBJ1-1
CDR3 DNA: TGCGCCAGCACACTATCCGGGACAACTAGTGAAGCTTTCTTT
CDR3 protein: CASTLSGTTSEAFF

V gene: TRBV19
D gene: TRBD1
clone size: -
J gene: TRBJ2-7
CDR3 DNA: TGTGCCAGTAGCAGTACAGGGGCCCCGTCCGAGCAGTACTTC
CDR3 protein: CASSSTGAPSEQYF

V gene: TRBV11-3
D gene: TRBD2
clone size: -
J gene: TRBJ2-7
CDR3 DNA: TGTGCCAGCAGTTTTCCGCCGGGAGGGAACGAGCAGTACTTC
CDR3 protein: CASSFPPGGNEQYF

V gene: TRBV7-3
D gene: -
clone size: -
J gene: TRBJ2-1
CDR3 DNA: TGTGCCAGCAGCTCACAGGGTCGGGGCCGCAATGAGCAGTTCTTC
CDR3 protein: CASSSQGRGRNEQFF

V gene: TRBV5-5
D gene: TRBD1
clone size: -
J gene: TRBJ2-6
CDR3 DNA: TGTGCCAGCAGTTTTACAGGGGGCAACTCTGGGGCCAACGTCCTGACTTTC
CDR3 protein: CASSFTGGNSGANVLTF

V gene: TRBV4-3
D gene: TRBD2
clone size: -
J gene: TRBJ2-3
CDR3 DNA: TGCGCCAGCAGCCAAGATCTCCCCGGGGGGGGGATGGATACGCAGTATTTT
CDR3 protein: CASSQDLPGGGMDTQYF

V gene: TRBV28
D gene: TRBD1
clone size: few
J gene: TRBJ1-1
CDR3 DNA: TGTGCCAGCAGCCGCAGGGGGCTAATGGCTGAAGCTTTCTTT
CDR3 protein: CASSRRGLMAEAFF